This T cell receptor (beta chain) was found in a study of T cell responses to AZD1222 COVID-19 vaccine. Clones were read by immunoSEQ multiplex PCR, and TCRdb kept only the in-frame ones, dropping some. The data contain some 120,000 clones, 70% to 90% of them seen just once; the ten biggest clones take up roughly 4.3%. The sample consisted of peripheral blood, taken on day 0 of MenACWY control vaccination. This TCR was sampled from an adult in good health.

The CDR3 protein is CASSLFGGTYNEQFF. The CDR3 DNA sequence: TGTGCCAGCAGTTTATTCGGGGGAACATACAATGAGCAGTTCTTC. The chain is built from TRBV27 and TRBJ2-1, with D possibly being TRBD2 (6 bases). The CDR3 loop spans 15 amino acids. V was pared by 1 base and J by 4 bases, with 11 bases between. CDR1 is MNHEY and CDR2 is SMNVEV in the germline V gene (reference sequence).